The rows below give T cell receptor beta chains drawn from one sample of a study of T cell changes during pregnancy in multiple sclerosis. Produced via immunoSEQ multiplex PCR; TCRdb's table is partial and in-frame only. This sample yields around 57,000 clones, of which around 92% are seen a single time; about 0.15% belongs to the top ten. Sequences were derived from CD4+ T cells from peripheral blood mononuclear cells, sampled after pregnancy. Receptors originate from a female donor in good health, enrolled as a control in a pregnancy study. The CDR3 runs from the conserved cysteine through the conserved F or W. The order of the fields is V gene, clone size, J gene, D gene, CDR3 DNA, CDR3 protein. A D gene is named only where the DNA matches it firmly. Part of the rows lack a size; the others show once, few, many or a class for expanded clones.

>TRBV7-9|NA|TRBJ2-5|NA
TGTGCCAGCAGCTTGAGGGAGCGGGAGACCCAGTACTTC
CASSLRERETQYF
>TRBV7-3|NA|TRBJ1-1|TRBD1
TGTGCCAGCAGCTTCGACAGGGACACTGAAGCTTTCTTT
CASSFDRDTEAFF
>TRBV28|once|TRBJ2-3|TRBD1
TGTGCCAGCACCCGTCAGGACAGGGTCGCAGATACGCAGTATTTT
CASTRQDRVADTQYF
>TRBV6-5|NA|TRBJ2-5|TRBD1
TGTGCCAGCAGAAGGACAGGGCAAGAGACCCAGTACTTC
CASRRTGQETQYF
>TRBV15|NA|TRBJ2-7|TRBD1
TGTGCCACCAGCAGAGATCCGAGGGGGCCCGAGCAGTACTTC
CATSRDPRGPEQYF
>TRBV4-1|NA|TRBJ1-2|TRBD1
TGCGCCAGCAGCCAAATGGGACAGGGGCACCCTAACTATGGCTACACCTTC
CASSQMGQGHPNYGYTF
>TRBV5-5|NA|TRBJ2-7|TRBD1
TGTGCCAGCAGCCTAAAGGGGACAGGGGGATACGAGCAGTACTTC
CASSLKGTGGYEQYF
>TRBV5-6|NA|TRBJ1-2|NA
TGTGCCAGCTCCGAGGGGGTTGGCTACACCTTC
CASSEGVGYTF
>TRBV18|once|TRBJ1-4|NA
TGTGCCAGCTCACCCCAGAATGAAAAACTGTTTTTT
CASSPQNEKLFF
>TRBV29-1|NA|TRBJ2-3|NA
TGCAGCGCCAGGAGGGGTCCAGATACGCAGTATTTT
CSARRGPDTQYF
>TRBV18|few|TRBJ1-2|NA
TGTGCCAGCTCACTCGGACAGATTATGACCTTC
CASSLGQIMTF
>TRBV29-1|NA|TRBJ2-5|NA
TGCAGCGTTTCTTTCCAAGAGACCCAGTACTTC
CSVSFQETQYF
>TRBV5-6|NA|TRBJ1-3|NA
TGTGCCAGCAGCTTGACAGGGAAGAGAGGAAACACCATATATTTT
CASSLTGKRGNTIYF
>TRBV5-1|once|TRBJ2-3|NA
TGCGCCAGCAGCACGGTGCAGGCCACAGATACGCAGTATTTT
CASSTVQATDTQYF
>TRBV19|NA|TRBJ2-5|TRBD2
TGTGCCAGTAAGCTAGCGGGGAAAGAGACCCAGTACTTC
CASKLAGKETQYF
>TRBV5-1|NA|TRBJ2-2|TRBD1
TGCGCCAGCAGCTTCGGACAGGGGGCCGGGGAGCTGTTTTTT
CASSFGQGAGELFF
>TRBV2|NA|TRBJ1-3|NA
TGTGCCAGCAAGACCAGGGGTTTCGGAAACACCATATATTTT
CASKTRGFGNTIYF
>TRBV9|NA|TRBJ1-1|NA
TGTGCCAGCAGCGGCCAGGGGCTGAACACTGAAGCTTTCTTT
CASSGQGLNTEAFF